This T cell receptor beta chain was captured by sequencing in a study of monozygotic twins with inflammatory bowel disease. The length of the CDR3 is 14 residues. Looked up from germline, CDR1 is ENHRY and CDR2 is SYGVKD. TCRdb reprocessed the 5' RACE reads and keeps a single row for each CDR3 protein, giving no DNA. With 300,000 to 350,000 distinct CDR3 sequences in the sample, the ten largest clones hold around 2%. The specimen sequenced was blood. The clonotype originates from a human donor with ulcerative colitis or Crohn's disease, or a healthy co-twin of an affected twin (not recorded which). The chain uses TRBV10-3 and TRBJ2-3; TCRdb names TRBD1, which stays unverified in the absence of DNA. CDR3 residues: CAISPGQHTDTQYF.